These 5 T cell receptor beta chains came from one sample sequenced in a study of blood T cell repertoires in COVID-19. Sequencing used immunoSEQ multiplex PCR; TCRdb keeps in-frame clones, though not all of them. The data contain 20,000 to 25,000 clones, 86% of them singletons. What was sequenced was peripheral blood. Receptors were obtained from a woman older than 75 with active or convalescent COVID-19.

The V call is TRBV24-1, the J call TRBJ1-5; TRBD1 is a possible D gene (5 bases). The CDR3 runs 14 residues. The V end lost 5 bases, the J end lost 7 bases, and 14 bases lay between the germline ends. In germline, CDR1 is KGHDR, CDR2 SFDVKD. The CDR3 DNA is TGTGCCACCAGTGTCGCAGGGTCTCAGCAGCCCCAGCATTTT. Translating it yields CATSVAGSQQPQHF.

The V gene is TRBV27, the J gene TRBJ2-3; no clear D gene. Trimming shortened V by 4 bases and J by 3 bases, and 2 bases separated the two germline ends. This CDR3 has 11 amino acids. Germline CDR1 reads MNHEY; CDR2 reads SMNVEV (reference sequence). The CDR3 loop reads CASSSTDTQYF. CDR3 in DNA: TGTGCCAGCAGTTCTACAGATACGCAGTATTTT.

The chain links TRBV7-9 to TRBJ2-7; D possibly corresponds to TRBD1 (5 bases). This CDR3 spans 14 amino acids. Looked up from germline, CDR1 is SEHNR and CDR2 is FQNEAQ (reference sequence). Trimming took 3 bases from V and 6 from J, leaving 15 bases between them. The CDR3 nucleotides are TGTGCCAGCAGCTTGTCGGTTGGGGCAGGCGAGCAGTACTTC. Translation gives CASSLSVGAGEQYF.

This sequence joins TRBV5-1 and TRBJ2-7; 7 bases are shared with TRBD1. This CDR3 spans 13 amino acids. J gave up 5 bases and V 5 bases, and 7 bases lay outside the gene matches. Germline V gene data show CDR1 as SGHRS and CDR2 as YFSETQ. The DNA for the CDR3 is TGCGCCAGCAGGAAGACAGGGTTGGACGAGCAGTACTTC. It encodes CASRKTGLDEQYF.

This clone was counted a few times. This chain uses TRBV4-1 with TRBJ1-4, with 9 bases aligning to TRBD1. The CDR3 covers 15 residues. CDR1 and CDR2 (germline): MGHRA, YSYEKL. V was clipped by 1 base and J by 7 bases; unmatched bases: 4. The CDR3 is CASSQGDRVSEKLFF. CDR3 in DNA: TGCGCCAGCAGCCAAGGGGACAGGGTATCTGAAAAACTGTTTTTT.